This T cell receptor beta chain appears in the sequencing data of a study of blood T cell repertoires in COVID-19. Turning to the study itself: Acute and convalescent COVID-19 samples came from the United States, Italy and Spain.

Seattle patient enrollment occurred during active infection, with longitudinal follow-up thereafter. Data came from immunoSEQ multiplex PCR; TCRdb stores just in-frame clones and leaves some out. The sample includes under 550,000 clones, roughly 90% of them seen just once. Trimming cost V 2 bases and J 5 bases; bases outside gene matches: 6. This CDR3 has 16 amino acids. CDR1 and CDR2 from the germline V gene are SGHTA and FQGTGA. The chain couples TRBV7-3 to TRBJ2-2, with TRBD2 identical over 9 bases. The specimen was peripheral blood. The source of this sequence is a young man with COVID-19, enrolled during active disease. DNA of the CDR3: TGTGCCAGCAGCTTACAGCTAGCGGGAATAACCGGGGAGCTGTTTTTT. It translates to CASSLQLAGITGELFF.